The clone carrying this T cell receptor (beta chain) was seen a handful of times. As yet, its antigen is unknown. The record originates from a study of human T cells and chemical hapten exposure. Overall study results and limits: The donor cohort had alopecia, so its immune response may not match that of healthy people. Significantly more large CDR3 similarity clusters were formed by expanded TCRs than by controls.

Time point denoted: pre-sensitization, week 0. Noted treatment: therapeutic diphenylcyclopropenone sensitization with weekly scalp DPC. The library tagged individual cDNA molecules with unique molecular identifiers. TCRdb passed the RACE reads through MiXCR, listing each CDR3 protein once. The data contain about 380,000 distinct CDR3 sequences, approximately 5% of them singletons. The sequenced sample was whole blood, obtained in connection with sensitization to the hapten diphenylcyclopropenone (DPC). The source is a woman in her forties or fifties with alopecia areata. Some clones in this sample may be carry-over from other donors' samples.

CDR3 in amino acids: CASSLEGLAGPYNEQFF. CDR3 nucleotide sequence: TGTGCCAGCAGCTTGGAGGGACTAGCGGGGCCATACAATGAGCAGTTCTTC. The J gene is TRBJ2-1, the V gene TRBV5-6; 13 bases are a match to TRBD2. This CDR3 region has 17 residues. Trimming removed 0 bases from V and 4 bases from J; junction bases left unmatched: 4. Germline V gene lookup returns CDR1 SGHDT and CDR2 YYEEEE.